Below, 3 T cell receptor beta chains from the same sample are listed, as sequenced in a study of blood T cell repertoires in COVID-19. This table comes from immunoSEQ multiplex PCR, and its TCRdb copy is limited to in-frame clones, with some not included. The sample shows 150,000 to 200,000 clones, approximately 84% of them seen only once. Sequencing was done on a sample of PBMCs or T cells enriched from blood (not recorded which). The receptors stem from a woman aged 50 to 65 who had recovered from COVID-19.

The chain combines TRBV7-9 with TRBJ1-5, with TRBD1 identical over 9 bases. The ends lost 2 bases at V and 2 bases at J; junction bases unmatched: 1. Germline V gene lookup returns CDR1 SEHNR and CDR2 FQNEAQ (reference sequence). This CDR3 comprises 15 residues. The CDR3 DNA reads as TGTGCCAGCAGCTTAACAGGGGGCGGCAATCAGCCCCAGCATTTT. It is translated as CASSLTGGGNQPQHF.

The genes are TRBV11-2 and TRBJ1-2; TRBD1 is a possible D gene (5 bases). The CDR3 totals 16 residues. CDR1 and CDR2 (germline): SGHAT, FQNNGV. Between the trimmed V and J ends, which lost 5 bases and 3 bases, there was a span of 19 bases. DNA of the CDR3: TGTGCCAGCAGCCTACCCCTTGGCAGGGAGGACTATGGCTACACCTTC. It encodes CASSLPLGREDYGYTF.

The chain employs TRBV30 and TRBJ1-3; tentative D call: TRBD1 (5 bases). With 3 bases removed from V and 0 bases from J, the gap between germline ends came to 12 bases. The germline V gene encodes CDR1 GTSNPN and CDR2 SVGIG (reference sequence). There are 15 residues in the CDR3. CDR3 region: CAWSIGAHSGNTIYF. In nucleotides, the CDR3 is TGTGCCTGGAGCATAGGGGCCCACTCTGGAAACACCATATATTTT.